Shown below are 26 T cell receptor beta chains from a single sample sequenced in a study of T cells after yellow fever vaccination. TCRdb redid the calling of the 5' RACE reads with MiXCR, one entry per CDR3 protein. The sample yields some 400,000 distinct CDR3 sequences, about 6% seen once. The sample here was PBMCs, taken 5 days after the yellow fever booster vaccination. The origin of the receptors is a man aged 25 to 45 who received the YFV17D yellow fever vaccine.

There are many counts of this clonotype. Here the CDR3 reads CASSQAQDNTEAFF. In DNA, the CDR3 is TGCGCCAGCAGCCAAGCTCAGGACAACACTGAAGCTTTCTTT. J is TRBJ1-1 and V is TRBV4-3, with D unclear. V lost 1 base and J lost 2, with 8 bases in between. CDR3 length: 14 amino acids. Germline V gene sequence: CDR1 LGHNA, CDR2 YSLEER.

The CDR3 protein is CASSIPGLAEYSDTQYF. The CDR3 nucleotides are TGTGCCAGTAGTATCCCGGGACTAGCGGAGTACTCAGATACGCAGTATTTT. This chain uses TRBV19 with TRBJ2-3; 11 positions agree with TRBD2. Germline lookup yields CDR1 LNHDA and CDR2 SQIVND (reference sequence). The junction had 9 bases not matched to a gene; V was cut back by 3 bases and J by 4 bases. This CDR3 has 17 amino acids.

This clonotype was found a few times. The genes are TRBV6-5 and TRBJ2-7; D is possibly TRBD1 (5 bases). The V and J ends lost 6 bases and 8 bases respectively, with 11 bases between them. In germline, CDR1 is MNHEY, CDR2 SVGAGI. The CDR3 contains 11 residues. CDR3 DNA: TGTGCCAGCAGACAGGACGTCAAGCAGTACTTC. Its translation: CASRQDVKQYF.

V and J are TRBV7-2 and TRBJ2-3; the D is unclear. V was pared by 3 bases and J by 6 bases, with 7 bases between. The germline gives CDR1 SGHTA, CDR2 FQGNSA. The CDR3 consists of 12 residues. The CDR3 sequence: CASSFTADTQYF. For the CDR3, the DNA is TGTGCCAGCAGCTTTACGGCGGATACGCAGTATTTT.

This clonotype came up a few times. The chain recombines TRBV20-1 with TRBJ2-7; possibly TRBD2 for D (6 bases). CDR1 is DFQATT, CDR2 SNEGSKA, per germline (reference sequence). V was pared by 3 bases and J by 2 bases, with 17 bases between. The CDR3 loop spans 15 amino acids. CDR3 coding DNA: TGCAGTGCTAGGAGTTCGAGGGAGGCCCCCTACGAGCAGTACTTC. Protein product: CSARSSREAPYEQYF.

The rearrangement joins TRBV12-3 or TRBV12-4 to TRBJ2-5; 7 bases fit TRBD1. V lost 6 bases, J lost 1 base, and 8 bases stayed unmatched. The CDR3 totals 15 residues. CDR3 sequence: CASRPGQSFQETQYF. CDR3 bases: TGTGCCAGCAGGCCGGGACAGAGCTTCCAAGAGACCCAGTACTTC.

The genes are TRBV20-1 and TRBJ2-5; 8 bases fit TRBD2. Per germline, CDR1 DFQATT and CDR2 SNEGSKA (reference sequence). The CDR3 is 15 residues long. Trimming at V came to 3 bases and at J to 5 bases, leaving 11 bases not matched to a gene. The CDR3 DNA reads TGCAGTGCTAGCAGACCGGGAGGGATGGGCGAGACCCAGTACTTC. Its translation is CSASRPGGMGETQYF.

The sample holds a few counts of this clonotype. V usage is TRBV6-2 or TRBV6-3 and J usage is TRBJ1-5; no clear D. The CDR3 consists of 13 residues. Germline loops: CDR1 MNHEY, CDR2 SVGEGT. The ends were cut back, 3 bases at V and 1 base at J, with 4 bases in the middle. CDR3 amino acids: CASSYHSNQPQHF. CDR3 coding DNA: TGTGCCAGCAGTTATCACAGCAATCAGCCCCAGCATTTT.

This clonotype appeared a single time. The chain links TRBV7-5 to TRBJ2-1; the D call TRBD1 from the table was never checked on the DNA. TRBV7-5 is a documented pseudogene. This CDR3 is built from 24 residues. The CDR3 reads CISVPEMTSLWGRVRGCICNEQFF. The CDR3 DNA reads TGTATCTCCGTGCCAGAGATGACCAGCTTATGGGGCCGTGTGAGGGGTTGTATCTGCAATGAGCAGTTCTTC.

The sample holds a few counts of this clonotype. The chain carries TRBV3-1 and TRBJ2-5, with D perhaps TRBD1 (6 bases). V was clipped by 3 bases and J by 2 bases, with 10 bases between them. The CDR3 spans 14 residues. Germline V lookup: CDR1 LGHDT, CDR2 YNNKEL (reference sequence). DNA for the CDR3: TGTGCCAGCAGCCAGAGACAGGCTCAAGAGACCCAGTACTTC. This sequence encodes CASSQRQAQETQYF.

The table lists this clonotype with many counts. This chain uses TRBV7-2 with TRBJ2-1; TRBD2 agrees at 8 bases. Germline V gene lookup returns CDR1 SGHTA and CDR2 FQGNSA. This CDR3 is built from 15 residues. V shed 3 bases, J shed 4 bases, and the junction held 5 bases outside the gene matches. For the CDR3, the DNA is TGTGCCAGCAGCTTTAGCGGGACGCCGTACAATGAGCAGTTCTTC. Amino acid sequence: CASSFSGTPYNEQFF.

A few counts support this clonotype. The chain is built from TRBV27 and TRBJ1-4; D not certain. Trimming took off 3 bases at V and 16 bases at J, with 27 bases between the two ends. Germline CDR1 reads MNHEY; CDR2 reads SMNVEV (reference sequence). The CDR3 has 16 amino acids. The CDR3, as DNA: TGTGCCAGCAGTTTTAGGATCCTGGGGAGAGTTAATGAACCGTTTTTT. It yields the protein CASSFRILGRVNEPFF.

This clonotype showed up many times. V and J are TRBV9 and TRBJ1-6; 9 bases fit TRBD1. The CDR3 contains 17 residues. Trimming at V came to 4 bases and at J to 7 bases, leaving 12 bases not matched to a gene. Per germline, CDR1 SGDLS and CDR2 YYNGEE. The CDR3 DNA follows: TGTGCCAGCAGCCCAGGTGGGACAGGGAGGATGAATTCACCCCTCCACTTT. Translating gives CASSPGGTGRMNSPLHF.

The chain combines TRBV2 with TRBJ2-5; D is uncertain. Trimming pared 10 bases from V and 2 bases from J, leaving 29 bases between. This CDR3 spans 18 amino acids. Germline CDR1 reads SNHLY; CDR2 reads FYNNEI. CDR3 region: CAICFRPLMNHRQETQYF. DNA of the CDR3: TGTGCCATCTGTTTTCGGCCCCTCATGAACCATCGGCAAGAGACCCAGTACTTC.

A few counts support this clonotype. The chain has TRBV18 and TRBJ1-1; D is possibly TRBD1 (5 bases). This CDR3 is built from 14 residues. Germline CDR1 reads KGHSH; CDR2 reads LQKENI. Trimming pared 1 base from V and 1 base from J, leaving 7 bases between. The CDR3 loop is CASSPRGGNTEAFF. CDR3 DNA sequence: TGTGCCAGCTCACCACGCGGGGGGAACACTGAAGCTTTCTTT. The full variable domain, in which reference TRBV18 and TRBJ1-1 provide the parts outside the CDR3, is NAGVMQNPRHLVRRRGQEARLRCSPMKGHSHVYWYRQLPEEGLKFMVYLQKENIIDESGMPKERFSAEFPKEGPSILRIQQVVRGDSAAYFCASSPRGGNTEAFFGQGTRLTVV.

This clonotype showed up many times. This rearrangement joins TRBV7-9 to TRBJ1-2; perhaps TRBD1 as D (6 bases). Trimming pared 5 bases from V and 4 bases from J, leaving 14 bases between. Germline-derived CDR1 and CDR2 are SEHNR and FQNEAQ (reference sequence). The CDR3 consists of 14 residues. CDR3 amino acids: CASSQSGASYGYTF. In nucleotides, the CDR3 is TGTGCCAGCAGCCAATCAGGGGCATCCTATGGCTACACCTTC. Combining the CDR3 with reference TRBV7-9 and TRBJ1-2 gives the whole variable domain DTGVSQNPRHKITKRGQNVTFRCDPISEHNRLYWYRQTLGQGPEFLTYFQNEAQLEKSRLLSDRFSAERPKGSFSTLEIQRTEQGDSAMYLCASSQSGASYGYTFGSGTRLTVV.

This clonotype was counted a few times. This rearrangement joins TRBV5-1 to TRBJ1-4, with D perhaps TRBD1 (5 bases). With 2 bases removed from V and 8 bases from J, the gap between germline ends came to 13 bases. Germline-derived CDR1 and CDR2 are SGHRS and YFSETQ. This CDR3 region has 14 residues. The CDR3: CASSFGRGLEKLFF. Written as DNA, the CDR3 is TGCGCCAGCAGCTTCGGTAGGGGACTCGAAAAACTGTTTTTT.

The table lists this clonotype with many counts. The chain links TRBV7-8 to TRBJ2-1; D remains ambiguous. There are 15 residues in the CDR3. V lost 1 base, J lost 6 bases, and 13 bases lay in between. Germline CDR1 reads SGHVS; CDR2 reads FQNEAQ. As DNA, the CDR3 is TGTGCCAGCAGCTTAGTCGCGACGGTCGGCAATGAGCAGTTCTTC. This gives the protein CASSLVATVGNEQFF.

This clonotype has a count of ten or more. This chain links TRBV12-3 or TRBV12-4 with TRBJ2-7; TRBD1 matches 8 bases. V shed 6 bases and J 6 bases; nucleotides not matched to a gene: 4. This CDR3 contains 12 residues. The DNA for the CDR3 is TGTGCCAGCAGCCGAACAGGGGGCGAGCAGTACTTC. Its protein product is CASSRTGGEQYF.

This clonotype was found a few times. This chain joins TRBV4-3 and TRBJ2-7, with D possibly TRBD1 on 6 matching bases. CDR3 size: 15 residues. The ends were cut back, 1 base at V and 3 bases at J, with 13 bases in the middle. The germline CDR1 and CDR2 sequences are LGHNA and YSLEER. The CDR3 bases are TGCGCCAGCAGCCAAGGCGGAACAGGGTTCTACGAGCAGTACTTC. Protein product: CASSQGGTGFYEQYF.

The table lists this clonotype with many counts. This chain uses TRBV20-1 with TRBJ2-7; D unclear. The germline CDR1 and CDR2 sequences are DFQATT and SNEGSKA (reference sequence). The CDR3 consists of 13 residues. With 1 base removed from V and 2 bases from J, the gap between germline ends came to 9 bases. The CDR3 DNA follows: TGCAGTGCTAGAGGGGCAGGAACCTACGAGCAGTACTTC. It codes for CSARGAGTYEQYF.

This clonotype was detected ten times or more. The V and J genes are TRBV10-3 and TRBJ2-7; tentatively, D is TRBD2 (5 bases). There are 13 residues in the CDR3. Germline V gene lookup returns CDR1 ENHRY and CDR2 SYGVKD. The V end lost 6 bases, the J end lost 4 bases, and 13 bases lay between the germline ends. The CDR3 DNA sequence: TGTGCCATCAGGCAAGGACTCCAGTACGAGCAGTACTTC. This gives the protein CAIRQGLQYEQYF.

Concerning this clonotype: Given a much more abundant clone one base away, this may be a read error. J is TRBJ2-5 and V is TRBV5-1; D may be TRBD1 (5 bases). Germline CDR1 reads SGHRS; CDR2 reads YFSETQ. CDR3 length equals 13 residues. This chain's CDR3 is CAGSRVGSETQYF. CDR3 nucleotide sequence: TGCGCCGGCAGCAGGGTGGGTTCGGAGACCCAGTACTTC. The variable domain in full, completed from reference TRBV5-1 and TRBJ2-5, reads KAGVTQTPRYLIKTRGQQVTLSCSPISGHRSVSWYQQTPGQGLQFLFEYFSETQRNKGNFPGRFSGRQFSNSRSEMNVSTLELGDSALYLCAGSRVGSETQYFGPGTRLLVL.

The rearrangement links TRBV5-4 to TRBJ2-3; TRBD2 aligns across 7 bases. From germline, CDR1 is SGHNT and CDR2 YYREEE (reference sequence). CDR3 length equals 16 residues. J gave up 1 base and V 5 bases, and 10 bases lay outside the gene matches. CDR3 DNA sequence: TGTGCCAGCAGGCTTGGGCTAGCGGAGCGCACAGATACGCAGTATTTT. Its translation is CASRLGLAERTDTQYF.

V and J are TRBV9 and TRBJ2-1; maybe TRBD1 (6 bases). This CDR3 is 14 amino acids long. V lost 2 bases, J lost 4 bases, and 10 bases lay in between. Germline CDR1 SGDLS, CDR2 YYNGEE. The CDR3 here is CASSVDRRYNEQFF. In DNA form, the CDR3 reads TGTGCCAGCAGCGTCGACAGGCGGTACAATGAGCAGTTCTTC.

The V gene is TRBV20-1, the J gene TRBJ2-1; tentative D call: TRBD1 (6 bases). Germline V lookup: CDR1 DFQATT, CDR2 SNEGSKA (reference sequence). There are 15 residues in the CDR3. Trimming pared 6 bases from V and 7 bases from J, leaving 22 bases between. The CDR3 DNA reads as TGCAGTGCCACACCGGGACATACACCCGGGAATGAGCAGTTCTTC. The encoded protein is CSATPGHTPGNEQFF.